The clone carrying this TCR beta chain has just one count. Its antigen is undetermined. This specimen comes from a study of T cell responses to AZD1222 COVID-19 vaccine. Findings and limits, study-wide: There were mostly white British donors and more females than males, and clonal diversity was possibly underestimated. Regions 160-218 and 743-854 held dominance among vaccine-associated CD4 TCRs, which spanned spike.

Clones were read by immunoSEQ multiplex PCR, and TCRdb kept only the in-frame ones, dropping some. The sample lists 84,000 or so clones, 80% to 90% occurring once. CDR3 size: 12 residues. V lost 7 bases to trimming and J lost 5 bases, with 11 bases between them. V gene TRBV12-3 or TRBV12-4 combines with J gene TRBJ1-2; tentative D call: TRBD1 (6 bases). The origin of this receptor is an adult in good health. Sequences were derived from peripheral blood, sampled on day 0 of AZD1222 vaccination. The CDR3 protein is CASTRTAYGYTF. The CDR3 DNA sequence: TGTGCCAGCACGAGGACAGCGTATGGCTACACCTTC.